This T cell receptor beta chain was captured by sequencing in a study of T cell responses to AZD1222 COVID-19 vaccine (dated by TCRdb to the early 2020s). For the wider study: TCR sequencing covered 230 to 250 trial participants: some 210 given two doses of AZD1222 and about 26 given two doses of MenACWY control vaccine. Enrollment into the trials was organized by age into subgroups of 18-55, 56-69 and 70-plus years, and those subgroups contained approximately 160, 26 and 62 TCR-sequenced participants, respectively. Here is what the overall study found, with its caveats: Conclusions about previously exposed vaccinees are limited, since just six AZD1222 recipients were seropositive for SARS-CoV-2 at baseline. The whole spike protein was spanned by vaccine-associated CD4 TCRs, and dominant responses were seen in regions 160-218 and 743-854. No day 14 peak-response samples were available, so repertoires were characterized only after the peak T cell response. After two AZD1222 doses, both the breadth and the depth of spike-specific TCRs were significantly higher than at day 0 and than in MenACWY recipients. The 56-69-year group was small, and its depth increase did not reach significance, likely because of low power. Reportedly, close to half of the unique spike-specific TCRs recognized epitopes lying outside the regions that are mutated in the B.1.351 and B.1.1.7 variants. Most participants were white British and females outnumbered males, and the authors suggested that clonal diversity may have been underestimated.

The CDR3 regions of human TCRbeta chains were analyzed by immunosequencing. In the paper's pipeline: TCRs in the repertoires were compared against a reference library of SARS-CoV-2-specific TCRs that had been generated with the MIRA antigen-specificity platform. Breadth was defined as the fraction of unique TCRs that were SARS-CoV-2-associated. Depth was defined as the fraction of total T cells that were SARS-CoV-2-associated. Using the MIRA data, each spike-specific TCR was mapped to the spike region that the TCR reacts to and placed in a CD4 or CD8 class. Log10-transformed breadth and depth values were compared by one-way ANOVA with Sidak's multiple comparisons tests. TCRdb stores this immuneACCESS table with in-frame sequences only. Part of the clones is absent; in the studies checked, under half of the shortfall reflects unresolved V genes, and no reason is known for the rest. V and J calls and clone size are given by that table; D and trimming were obtained from the DNA. This sample lists nearly 200,000 clones; around 93% were detected once. Roughly 0.99% of the sample comes from the top ten.

To note about this clone: No antigen is known for it. It has no much larger one-base neighbor in the sample; base qualities were not kept.

This specimen's time point label, interpreted: about 28 days (+/-7) after the second vaccine dose. AZD1222 recipients whose second dose came at about 4 weeks and those whose second dose came at about 12 weeks were combined into one group, since spike-specific TCR depth and breadth did not differ between the two schedules. The vaccinee samples were drawn from two UK trials, COV001 and COV002, one of which was a single-blind randomized controlled phase 2/3 trial testing AZD1222 (ChAdOx1 nCoV-19) in healthy adults. Trial participant PBMC samples were collected at day 0 and day 28 after the second dose for TCRbeta chain sequencing. Unmatched junction bases come to 4, with V trimmed by 3 bases and J by 1 base. Taken from cysteine to phenylalanine, the CDR3 has 16 residues. Just the 48-base CDR3 DNA is kept, in frame starting at base 1. From a lookup of the germline V gene, CDR1 and CDR2 are SGDLS and YYNGEE.

Recombination linked TRBV9 to TRBJ1-1, with TRBD1 matching 12 junction bases. The sequencing here drew on peripheral blood, taken 28 days after the second AZD1222 dose. This TCR derives from an adult who received the AZD1222 COVID-19 vaccine. The CDR3 protein sequence reads: CASSATGQGANTEAFF. At the DNA level, the sequence is TGTGCCAGCAGCGCCACGGGACAGGGGGCGAACACTGAAGCTTTCTTT.